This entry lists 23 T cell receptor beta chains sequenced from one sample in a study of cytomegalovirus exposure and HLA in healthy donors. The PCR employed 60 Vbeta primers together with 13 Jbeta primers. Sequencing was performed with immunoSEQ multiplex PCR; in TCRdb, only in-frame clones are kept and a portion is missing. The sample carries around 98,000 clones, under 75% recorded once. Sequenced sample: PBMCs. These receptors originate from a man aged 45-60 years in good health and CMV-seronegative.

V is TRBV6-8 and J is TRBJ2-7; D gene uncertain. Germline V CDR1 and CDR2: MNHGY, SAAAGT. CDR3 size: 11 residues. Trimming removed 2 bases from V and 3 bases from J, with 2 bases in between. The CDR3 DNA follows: TGTGCCAGCAGTTACCACTACGAGCAGTACTTC. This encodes CASSYHYEQYF.

CDR3 region: CASSTQGGHQETQYF. CDR3 bases: TGTGCCAGCAGCACCCAGGGGGGTCACCAAGAGACCCAGTACTTC. V is TRBV13 and J is TRBJ2-5; tentative D call: TRBD1 (7 bases). The CDR3 length is 15 residues. Per germline, CDR1 PRHDT and CDR2 FYEKMQ (reference sequence). V was shortened by 5 bases and J by 0 bases, with 13 bases between the two germline ends.

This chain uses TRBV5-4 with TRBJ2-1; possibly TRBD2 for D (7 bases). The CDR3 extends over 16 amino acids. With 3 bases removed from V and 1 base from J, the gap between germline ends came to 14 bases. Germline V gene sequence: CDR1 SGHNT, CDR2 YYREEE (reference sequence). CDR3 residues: CASSWPGGRSYNEQFF. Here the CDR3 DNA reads TGTGCCAGCAGCTGGCCGGGGGGCCGATCCTACAATGAGCAGTTCTTC.

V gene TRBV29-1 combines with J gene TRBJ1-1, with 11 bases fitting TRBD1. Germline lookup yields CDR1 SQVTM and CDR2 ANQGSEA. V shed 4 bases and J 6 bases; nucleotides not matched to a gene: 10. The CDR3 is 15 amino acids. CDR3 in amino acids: CSVAGGQGEFAEAFF. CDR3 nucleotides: TGCAGCGTTGCGGGGGGACAGGGGGAGTTCGCTGAAGCTTTCTTT.

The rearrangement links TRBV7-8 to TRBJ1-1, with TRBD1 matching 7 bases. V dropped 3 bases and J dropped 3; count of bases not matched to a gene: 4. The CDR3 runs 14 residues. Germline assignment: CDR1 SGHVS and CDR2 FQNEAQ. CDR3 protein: CASSFRTGDTEAFF. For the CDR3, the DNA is TGTGCCAGCAGCTTCCGGACAGGAGACACTGAAGCTTTCTTT.

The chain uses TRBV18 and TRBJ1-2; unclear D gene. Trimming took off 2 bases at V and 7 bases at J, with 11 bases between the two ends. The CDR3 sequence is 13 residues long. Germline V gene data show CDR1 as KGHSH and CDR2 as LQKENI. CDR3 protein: CASSPTGNRGYTF. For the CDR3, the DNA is TGTGCCAGCTCACCAACGGGGAATCGTGGCTACACCTTC.

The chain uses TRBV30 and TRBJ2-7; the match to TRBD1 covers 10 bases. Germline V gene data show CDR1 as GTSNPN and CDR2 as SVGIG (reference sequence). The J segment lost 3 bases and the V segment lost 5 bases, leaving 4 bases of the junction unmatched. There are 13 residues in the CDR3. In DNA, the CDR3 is TGTGCCTGGGGAAGGGACAGGGGCTACGAGCAGTACTTC. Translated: CAWGRDRGYEQYF.

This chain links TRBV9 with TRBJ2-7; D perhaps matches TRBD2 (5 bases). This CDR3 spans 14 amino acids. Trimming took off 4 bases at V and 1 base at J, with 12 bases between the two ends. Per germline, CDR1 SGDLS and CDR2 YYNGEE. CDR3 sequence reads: CASSPPSGSYEQYF. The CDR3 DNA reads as TGTGCCAGCAGCCCCCCGAGCGGATCCTACGAGCAGTACTTC.

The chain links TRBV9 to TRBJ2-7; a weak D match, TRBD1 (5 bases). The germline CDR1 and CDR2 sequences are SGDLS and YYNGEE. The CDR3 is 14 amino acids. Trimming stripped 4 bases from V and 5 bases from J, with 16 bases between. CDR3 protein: CASSPVGVLDEQYF. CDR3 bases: TGTGCCAGCAGCCCGGTAGGGGTTCTCGACGAGCAGTACTTC.

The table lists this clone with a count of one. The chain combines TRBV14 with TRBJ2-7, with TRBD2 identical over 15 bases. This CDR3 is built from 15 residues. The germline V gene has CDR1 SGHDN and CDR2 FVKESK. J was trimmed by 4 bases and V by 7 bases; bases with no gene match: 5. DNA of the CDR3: TGTGCCAGCAAGCCGGGGACTAGCGGGAGGTACGAGCAGTACTTC. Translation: CASKPGTSGRYEQYF.

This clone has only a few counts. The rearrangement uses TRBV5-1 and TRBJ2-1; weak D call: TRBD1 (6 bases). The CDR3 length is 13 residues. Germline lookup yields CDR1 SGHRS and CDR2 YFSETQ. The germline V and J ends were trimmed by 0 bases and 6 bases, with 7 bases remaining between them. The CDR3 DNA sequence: TGCGCCAGCAGCTTGGGGGACACCAATGAGCAGTTCTTC. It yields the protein CASSLGDTNEQFF.

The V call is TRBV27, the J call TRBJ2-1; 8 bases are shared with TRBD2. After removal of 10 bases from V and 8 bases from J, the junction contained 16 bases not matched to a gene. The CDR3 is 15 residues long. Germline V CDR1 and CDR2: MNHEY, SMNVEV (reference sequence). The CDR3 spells CATTPRGEAFYEQFF. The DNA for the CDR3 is TGTGCCACCACACCGCGGGGGGAGGCATTCTATGAGCAGTTCTTC.

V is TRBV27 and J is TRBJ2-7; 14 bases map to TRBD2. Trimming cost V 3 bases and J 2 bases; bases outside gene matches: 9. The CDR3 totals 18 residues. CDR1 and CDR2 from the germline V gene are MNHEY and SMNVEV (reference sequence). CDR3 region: CASSFSGLAGDRPYEQYF. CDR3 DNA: TGTGCCAGCAGTTTCTCGGGACTAGCGGGAGATCGGCCCTACGAGCAGTACTTC.

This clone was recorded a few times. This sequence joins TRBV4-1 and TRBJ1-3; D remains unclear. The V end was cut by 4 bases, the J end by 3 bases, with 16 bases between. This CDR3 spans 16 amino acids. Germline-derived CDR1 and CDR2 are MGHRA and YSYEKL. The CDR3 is CASSPDDWVDGNTIYF. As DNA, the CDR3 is TGCGCCAGCAGCCCAGATGACTGGGTGGATGGAAACACCATATATTTT.

DNA of the CDR3: TGTGCCAGCAGCAGGGAGACGGAAAATTCACCCCTCCACTTT. Its translation: CASSRETENSPLHF. The chain is built from TRBV7-9 and TRBJ1-6; D is undetermined. Trimming left V 5 bases short and J 7 bases short, with 12 bases between. The germline V gene has CDR1 SEHNR and CDR2 FQNEAQ (reference sequence). The CDR3 contains 14 residues.

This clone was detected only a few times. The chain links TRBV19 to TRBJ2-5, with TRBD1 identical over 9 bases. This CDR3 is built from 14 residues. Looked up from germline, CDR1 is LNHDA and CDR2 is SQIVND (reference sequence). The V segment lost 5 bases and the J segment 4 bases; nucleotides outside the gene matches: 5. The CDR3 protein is CASSGQGRGETQYF. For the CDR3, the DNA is TGTGCCAGTAGTGGACAGGGGCGCGGAGAGACCCAGTACTTC.

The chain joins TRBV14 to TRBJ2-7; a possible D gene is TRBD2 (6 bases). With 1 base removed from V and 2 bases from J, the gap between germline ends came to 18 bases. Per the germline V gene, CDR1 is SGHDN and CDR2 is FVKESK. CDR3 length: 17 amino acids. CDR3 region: CASSQALRGTATYEQYF. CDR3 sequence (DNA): TGTGCCAGCAGCCAAGCTCTCCGCGGGACCGCCACCTACGAGCAGTACTTC.

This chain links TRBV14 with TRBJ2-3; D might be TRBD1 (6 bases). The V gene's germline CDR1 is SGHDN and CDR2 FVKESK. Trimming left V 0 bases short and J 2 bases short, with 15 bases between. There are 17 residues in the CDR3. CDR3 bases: TGTGCCAGCAGCCAAGATAGGCGGACAGAAAACACAGATACGCAGTATTTT. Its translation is CASSQDRRTENTDTQYF.

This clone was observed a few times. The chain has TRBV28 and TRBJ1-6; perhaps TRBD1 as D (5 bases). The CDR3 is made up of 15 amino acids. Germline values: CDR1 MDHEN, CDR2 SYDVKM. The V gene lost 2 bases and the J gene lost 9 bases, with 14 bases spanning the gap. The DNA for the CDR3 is TGTGCCAGCAGTTTACCGGGGGGTGTTGGTTCACCCCTCCACTTT. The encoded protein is CASSLPGGVGSPLHF.

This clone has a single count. CDR3 coding DNA: TGCGCCAGCAGCCAAGAGCAGGGAGGGACTGAAGCTTTCTTT. This sequence encodes CASSQEQGGTEAFF. The V and J genes are TRBV4-3 and TRBJ1-1; perhaps TRBD1 as D (5 bases). The CDR3 is 14 amino acids. V gave up 0 bases and J gave up 5 bases, with 10 bases separating them. The germline V gene encodes CDR1 LGHNA and CDR2 YSLEER.

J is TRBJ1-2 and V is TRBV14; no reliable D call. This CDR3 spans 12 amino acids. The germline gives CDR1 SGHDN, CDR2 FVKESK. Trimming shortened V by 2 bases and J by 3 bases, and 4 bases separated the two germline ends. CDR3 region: CASSQTDYGYTF. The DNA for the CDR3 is TGTGCCAGCAGCCAAACGGACTATGGCTACACCTTC.

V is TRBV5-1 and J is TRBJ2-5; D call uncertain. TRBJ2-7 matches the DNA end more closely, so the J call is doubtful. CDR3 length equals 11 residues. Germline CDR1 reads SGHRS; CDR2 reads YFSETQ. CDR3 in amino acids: CASRAEYEQYF. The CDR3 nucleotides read TGCGCCAGCAGAGCCGAGTACGAGCAGTACTTC.

In nucleotides, the CDR3 is TGTGCCAGCAGAGTAGCCGGGAGGGTGCCAGATACGCAGTATTTT. The encoded protein is CASRVAGRVPDTQYF. The rearrangement joins TRBV6-6 to TRBJ2-3, with 8 positions matching TRBD2. After removal of 6 bases from V and 4 bases from J, the junction contained 9 bases not matched to a gene. CDR1 and CDR2 (germline): MNHNY, SVGAGI (reference sequence). The CDR3 runs to 15 residues.